The 19 T cell receptor beta chains below come from one sample, sequenced in a study of Graves' ophthalmopathy and Graves' hyperthyroidism. RNA served as the template for amplifying TCR beta CDR3 regions. The first round was an RT-PCR with HTBI primers, and the second round was a multiplex PCR. TCRdb ran MiXCR on the multiplex PCR reads and lists one entry per CDR3 protein. Of over 500,000 distinct CDR3 sequences listed, 22% are singletons. Sequencing input: peripheral blood. The source of these receptors is a woman between 18 and 30 years old with stable Graves' hyperthyroidism. Some clones in this sample may be carry-over from other donors' samples.

This clonotype occurred a few times. The chain joins TRBV6-4 to TRBJ2-2; 9 bases match TRBD1. V dropped 4 bases and J dropped 3; count of bases not matched to a gene: 12. The CDR3 totals 18 residues. Germline V gives CDR1 MRHNA, CDR2 SNTAGT. DNA for the CDR3: TGTGCCAGCAGTGCCCGAGGACAGGGGTTCAAGGACACCGGGGAGCTGTTTTTT. It translates to CASSARGQGFKDTGELFF.

The V gene is TRBV30, the J gene TRBJ2-7; 7 positions match TRBD1. V lost 0 bases, J lost 3 bases, and 11 bases stayed unmatched. The CDR3 length is 16 residues. From germline, CDR1 is GTSNPN and CDR2 SVGIG (reference sequence). Here the CDR3 reads CAWSVHRGPPYYEQYF. CDR3 nucleotide sequence: TGTGCCTGGAGTGTACACAGGGGCCCTCCTTACTACGAGCAGTACTTC.

This clonotype has a count of ten or more. The chain couples TRBV13 to TRBJ1-1, with TRBD1 as a possible D gene (6 bases). The germline CDR1 and CDR2 sequences are PRHDT and FYEKMQ (reference sequence). V gave up 5 bases and J gave up 4 bases, with 17 bases separating them. The CDR3 consists of 15 residues. Here the CDR3 reads CASSIYRAASTEAFF. The CDR3 nucleotides read TGTGCCAGCAGCATCTACAGGGCAGCGAGCACTGAAGCTTTCTTT.

This clonotype was observed at least ten times. This sequence joins TRBV7-9 and TRBJ2-5; no firm D call. Germline assignment: CDR1 SEHNR and CDR2 FQNEAQ (reference sequence). V was trimmed by 3 bases and J by 0 bases, leaving 11 bases between them. The CDR3 loop spans 15 amino acids. The DNA of the CDR3 is TGTGCCAGCAGCTTTAATCCCGTCTACCAAGAGACCCAGTACTTC. Amino acids: CASSFNPVYQETQYF.

This clonotype has a handful of counts. This chain joins TRBV20-1 and TRBJ2-5; TRBD1 aligns across 10 bases. Germline CDR1 and CDR2: DFQATT and SNEGSKA (reference sequence). CDR3 length: 13 amino acids. The ends lost 4 bases at V and 7 bases at J; junction bases unmatched: 6. The CDR3 spells CSATGQGLVTQYF. CDR3 in DNA: TGCAGTGCTACGGGACAGGGGTTAGTGACCCAGTACTTC.

This chain links TRBV12-3 or TRBV12-4 with TRBJ2-2; possibly TRBD2 for D (5 bases). The CDR3 covers 15 residues. Trimming removed 1 base at V and 3 bases at J, with 9 bases between. The CDR3 here is CASSLGGPHTGELFF. The CDR3, as DNA: TGTGCCAGCAGTTTAGGCGGGCCCCACACCGGGGAGCTGTTTTTT.

J is TRBJ2-5 and V is TRBV7-8, with TRBD2 as a possible D gene (5 bases). The V gene lost 7 bases and the J gene lost 1 base, with 13 bases spanning the gap. In germline, CDR1 is SGHVS, CDR2 FQNEAQ. CDR3 length equals 14 residues. The CDR3 nucleotides read TGTGCCAGCACCAAGCGGAGACTCCAAGAGACCCAGTACTTC. Residues: CASTKRRLQETQYF.

This clonotype was detected ten times or more. The gene calls are TRBV6-1 and TRBJ2-2; 9 nucleotides align to TRBD2. This CDR3 is built from 15 residues. V shed 5 bases, J shed 15 bases, and the junction held 16 bases outside the gene matches. Germline-derived CDR1 and CDR2 are MNHNS and SASEGT. The CDR3 DNA reads TGTGCCAGCAGTCCACCCCCCAGCGGGGGGAACGCAATGTTTTTT. It yields the protein CASSPPPSGGNAMFF.

CDR3 nucleotide sequence: TGTGCCAGCAGTTACGCTTCTGTTTCACCTAAAGAGACCCAGTACTTC. It codes for CASSYASVSPKETQYF. The chain joins TRBV6-5 to TRBJ2-5; D unresolved. CDR1 and CDR2 from the germline V gene are MNHEY and SVGAGI. Trimming took 2 bases from V and 3 from J, leaving 16 bases between them. This CDR3 has 16 residues.

This clonotype was counted many times. The chain recombines TRBV20-1 with TRBJ1-2; D may be TRBD1 (6 bases). The CDR3 runs 13 residues. The V gene lost 4 bases and the J gene lost 0 bases, with 9 bases spanning the gap. CDR1 and CDR2 from the germline V gene are DFQATT and SNEGSKA (reference sequence). CDR3 coding DNA: TGCAGTGCTACCGGGACAACTAACTATGGCTACACCTTC. It encodes CSATGTTNYGYTF.

This clonotype was picked up many times. This sequence joins TRBV7-2 and TRBJ1-1, with unresolved D. The CDR3 covers 14 residues. The V gene's germline CDR1 is SGHTA and CDR2 FQGNSA. V was cut by 5 bases and J by 5 bases, with 15 bases left in between. The CDR3 nucleotides read TGTGCCAGCAGCCCAGCGCTCCTCCGGACTGAAGCTTTCTTT. This gives the protein CASSPALLRTEAFF.

This clonotype was seen ten or more times. The V call is TRBV7-8, the J call TRBJ1-2; D not certain. The CDR3 sequence is 14 residues long. Looked up from germline, CDR1 is SGHVS and CDR2 is FQNEAQ. V lost 4 bases, J lost 3 bases, and 12 bases lay in between. The CDR3 bases are TGTGCCAGCAGCTCCTTAGCCTGGGACTATGGCTACACCTTC. This encodes CASSSLAWDYGYTF.

The chain uses TRBV4-1 and TRBJ2-6, with a weak D call TRBD2 (5 bases). Trimming left V 5 bases short and J 1 base short, with 18 bases between. The CDR3 has 18 amino acids. Germline CDR1 is MGHRA and CDR2 is YSYEKL. The CDR3 DNA reads as TGCGCCAGCAGCTCCCCTGGAGGTTCCCGGTCTGGGGCCAACGTCCTGACTTTC. Amino acids: CASSSPGGSRSGANVLTF.

This clonotype was counted ten times or more. The V gene is TRBV6-5, the J gene TRBJ2-7; D uncertain. The length of the CDR3 is 15 residues. With 6 bases removed from V and 4 bases from J, the gap between germline ends came to 19 bases. CDR1 and CDR2 from the germline V gene are MNHEY and SVGAGI. This chain's CDR3 is CASSPVSISWYEQYF. The CDR3 DNA sequence: TGTGCCAGCAGCCCCGTTTCCATTAGCTGGTACGAGCAGTACTTC.

V gene TRBV4-3 combines with J gene TRBJ2-5; D is ambiguous. Trimming removed 0 bases from V and 1 base from J, with 12 bases in between. The CDR3 is 16 residues long. Germline CDR1 and CDR2: LGHNA and YSLEER. CDR3 DNA sequence: TGCGCCAGCAGCCAAGATCGATGGTTCAGCCAAGAGACCCAGTACTTC. Translating it yields CASSQDRWFSQETQYF.

This clonotype was seen many times. The rearrangement joins TRBV2 to TRBJ1-2; TRBD1 aligns across 7 bases. Trimming took 8 bases from V and 4 from J; bases not matched to a gene: 7. CDR1 SNHLY and CDR2 FYNNEI come from the germline V gene. The CDR3 length is 13 residues. The CDR3 sequence is CASGGGQSYGYTF. The DNA of the CDR3 is TGTGCCAGCGGGGGGGGACAGAGCTATGGCTACACCTTC.

This clonotype occurred a few times. The chain joins TRBV6-1 to TRBJ2-2; D remains ambiguous. CDR3 length equals 14 residues. Per the germline V gene, CDR1 is MNHNS and CDR2 is SASEGT. V was pared by 3 bases and J by 7 bases, with 12 bases between. CDR3 nucleotides: TGTGCCAGCAGTGACGGACGAGCCAGCGGGGAGCTGTTTTTT. Translated, it gives CASSDGRASGELFF.

The rearrangement joins TRBV28 to TRBJ2-5; TRBD2 matches 8 bases. J lost 5 bases, V lost 5 bases, and 7 bases had no gene match. The CDR3 length is 14 residues. Germline V gives CDR1 MDHEN, CDR2 SYDVKM. In DNA form, the CDR3 reads TGTGCCAGCAGTCTCGGACTAGCTCGGGAGACCCAGTACTTC. Its protein product is CASSLGLARETQYF.

This clonotype appeared many times. J is TRBJ1-2 and V is TRBV12-3 or TRBV12-4; 12 bases are a match to TRBD1. This CDR3 is built from 17 residues. Trimming removed 6 bases from V and 7 bases from J; junction bases left unmatched: 15. This chain's CDR3 is CASRPQAGTGGLLGYTF. The CDR3 DNA follows: TGTGCCAGCAGACCCCAGGCTGGGACAGGGGGCTTACTTGGCTACACCTTC.